The 24 T cell receptor beta chains below all came from one sample that was sequenced in a study of T cells in Graves' hyperthyroidism and ophthalmopathy (dated by TCRdb to the late 2010s). Library method: multiplex PCR. Instrument on record: Illumina HiSeq 2000. The TCR beta CDR3 regions were amplified from the RNA transcripts. For the first round of RT-PCR on the TCR CDR3, the HTBI primer set was used together with the Qiagen OneStep RT-PCR kit. Clones were called with MiXCR by TCRdb after fastp trimmed the public reads at Q25, and only in-frame beta chains were retained. A single entry per CDR3 protein holds the most common genes and DNA from its merged rows. Within this sample are a few hundred thousand distinct CDR3 sequences, with 20% to 25% of them counted one time only. The ten top clones hold around 27% of the sample. The sequenced sample was blood. The receptors were gathered from a young man with Graves' hyperthyroidism.

A few counts support this clonotype. Germline and junction disagree at one end, which may indicate a read error. The chain carries TRBV4-1 and TRBJ2-4, with a tentative D call TRBD1 (6 bases). Germline CDR1 is MGHRA and CDR2 is YSYEKL. The CDR3 loop spans 14 amino acids. This CDR3 reads CASSQPRGKNIKYF. Here the CDR3 DNA reads TGCGCCAGCAGCCAACCCAGGGGCAAAAACATTAAGTACTTC.

This clonotype appeared many times. The chain carries TRBV11-3 and TRBJ2-7; a weak D match, TRBD2 (5 bases). This CDR3 comprises 14 residues. Trimming stripped 4 bases from V and 0 bases from J, with 10 bases between. Per the germline V gene, CDR1 is SGHNT and CDR2 is YENEEA. The CDR3 is CASSSLGSSYEQYF. The CDR3 bases are TGTGCCAGCAGCTCATTGGGGAGCTCCTACGAGCAGTACTTC. The full variable domain, in which reference TRBV11-3 and TRBJ2-7 provide the parts outside the CDR3, is EAGVVQSPRYKIIEKKQPVAFWCNPISGHNTLYWYLQNLGQGPELLIRYENEEAVDDSQLPKDRFSAERLKGVDSTLKIQPAELGDSAVYLCASSSLGSSYEQYFGPGTRLTVT.

This clonotype was counted at least ten times. CDR3 sequence: CASSHMGAVQPQHF. The CDR3 DNA is TGCGCCAGCAGCCACATGGGGGCGGTTCAGCCCCAGCATTTT. The chain joins TRBV4-1 to TRBJ1-5, with a tentative D call TRBD1 (6 bases). The CDR3 totals 14 residues. Germline assignment: CDR1 MGHRA and CDR2 YSYEKL. V lost 3 bases and J 6 bases, leaving 12 bases between the germline ends.

In its sample, this clonotype was seen a few times. V usage is TRBV11-2 and J usage is TRBJ2-7; TRBD1 matches 12 bases. J gave up 3 bases and V 5 bases, and 2 bases lay outside the gene matches. CDR1 is SGHAT and CDR2 is FQNNGV in the germline V gene. This CDR3 has 14 amino acids. Written as DNA, the CDR3 is TGTGCCAGCAGCCGGGACAGGGGGCACTACGAGCAGTACTTC. It codes for CASSRDRGHYEQYF.

V usage is TRBV4-2 and J usage is TRBJ2-7, with 7 bases lining up with TRBD1. The CDR3 runs 14 residues. The V gene end was trimmed by 8 bases and the J gene end by 0 bases; junction bases not matched to a gene: 7. CDR1 is LGHNA, CDR2 YNFKEQ, per germline. This CDR3 reads CASAGTAFSYEQYF. For the CDR3, the DNA is TGTGCCAGCGCCGGGACAGCGTTCTCCTACGAGCAGTACTTC.

The CDR3 protein is CASSILGGYTF. CDR3 nucleotide sequence: TGTGCCAGCAGCATCTTGGGAGGCTACACCTTC. The chain has TRBV11-2 and TRBJ1-2, with no clear D. The CDR3 is 11 residues long. Trimming took off 5 bases at V and 8 bases at J, with 9 bases between the two ends. The germline gives CDR1 SGHAT, CDR2 FQNNGV.

V is TRBV24-1 and J is TRBJ1-5; D may be TRBD1 (5 bases). This CDR3 is built from 16 residues. Trimming pared 4 bases from V and 2 bases from J, leaving 14 bases between. CDR1 and CDR2 from the germline V gene are KGHDR and SFDVKD. This chain's CDR3 is CATSDSRGVGNQPQHF. The CDR3 region has the DNA TGTGCCACCAGTGACTCCCGGGGGGTGGGCAATCAGCCCCAGCATTTT.

The chain recombines TRBV12-3 or TRBV12-4 with TRBJ1-6; TRBD1 is a possible D gene (6 bases). Trimming took 7 bases from V and 9 from J, leaving 16 bases between them. CDR3 length equals 14 residues. The CDR3: CASTPLWGLSPLHF. The CDR3, as DNA: TGTGCCAGCACTCCCTTGTGGGGGCTTTCACCCCTCCACTTT.

The CDR3 DNA follows: TGTGCCAGCAGTGAAGATAGGGGAGGGGGCTGGAATTCACCCCTCCACTTT. Residues: CASSEDRGGGWNSPLHF. V gene TRBV2 combines with J gene TRBJ1-6; TRBD1 matches at 7 bases. The CDR3 runs to 17 residues. V was clipped by 1 base and J by 7 bases; unmatched bases: 10. Looked up from germline, CDR1 is SNHLY and CDR2 is FYNNEI.

The chain is built from TRBV7-8 and TRBJ1-6; tentatively, D is TRBD1 (5 bases). The CDR3 totals 15 residues. Germline loops: CDR1 SGHVS, CDR2 FQNEAQ. V was clipped by 4 bases and J by 10 bases, with 17 bases between them. CDR3 DNA: TGTGCCAGCAGCTCTAGTCGGGGGTGGAGGTCACCCCTCCACTTT. It codes for CASSSSRGWRSPLHF.

Ten or more counts support this clonotype. The rearrangement links TRBV5-1 to TRBJ1-2, with TRBD1 as a possible D gene (6 bases). CDR1 and CDR2 from the germline V gene are SGHRS and YFSETQ. V lost 4 bases and J 8 bases, leaving 18 bases between the germline ends. CDR3 length: 14 residues. In DNA form, the CDR3 reads TGCGCCAGCAGCCCCGGGACACCGGACCAGGGCTACACCTTC. This codes for CASSPGTPDQGYTF.

CDR3 nucleotides: TGCGCCAGCGGACAGTTTAGCACCGGGGAGCTGTTTTTT. Amino acid sequence: CASGQFSTGELFF. J is TRBJ2-2 and V is TRBV5-1; tentatively, D is TRBD1 (6 bases). This CDR3 has 13 amino acids. V gave up 7 bases and J gave up 4 bases, with 11 bases separating them. CDR1 and CDR2 from the germline V gene are SGHRS and YFSETQ.

This clonotype has ten or more counts. The CDR3 spells CASSLAGTIYEQYF. The CDR3 bases are TGTGCCAGCAGCTTAGCGGGCACTATCTACGAGCAGTACTTC. The chain combines TRBV11-1 with TRBJ2-7; D unresolved. Trimming cost V 0 bases and J 3 bases, with 9 bases left between them. Per the germline V gene, CDR1 is SGHAT and CDR2 is FQDESV (reference sequence). This CDR3 spans 14 amino acids. Using reference TRBV11-1 and TRBJ2-7 for the parts outside the CDR3, the full variable domain is EAEVAQSPRYKITEKSQAVAFWCDPISGHATLYWYRQILGQGPELLVQFQDESVVDDSQLPKDRFSAERLKGVDSTLKIQPAELGDSAMYLCASSLAGTIYEQYFGPGTRLTVT.

The chain links TRBV7-3 to TRBJ2-5, with 8 bases fitting TRBD1. CDR3 length: 15 residues. CDR1 is SGHTA and CDR2 is FQGTGA in the germline V gene. Germline trimming cut 6 bases from V and 4 bases from J; bases unmatched to any gene: 10. CDR3: CASSLVGQGTETQYF. The CDR3 DNA sequence: TGTGCCAGCAGTCTGGTTGGACAGGGTACAGAGACCCAGTACTTC.

The chain uses TRBV27 and TRBJ1-2, with D tentatively TRBD1 (5 bases). Trimming left V 7 bases short and J 4 bases short, with 10 bases between. This CDR3 has 12 amino acids. The germline CDR1 and CDR2 sequences are MNHEY and SMNVEV (reference sequence). CDR3 protein: CASTSGGYGYTF. DNA for the CDR3: TGTGCCAGCACCTCTGGGGGCTATGGCTACACCTTC.

There are a few counts of this clonotype. V and J are TRBV25-1 and TRBJ1-2, with a tentative D call TRBD1 (6 bases). This CDR3 is 13 amino acids long. Between the trimmed V and J ends, which lost 3 bases and 8 bases, there was a span of 13 bases. Germline V gives CDR1 MGHDK, CDR2 SYGVNS. CDR3 DNA: TGTGCCAGCAGTGAGCCAGGGGTTAGGGGCTACACCTTC. Translating gives CASSEPGVRGYTF.

The CDR3 reads CASRSFQGARRNTEAFF. The CDR3 nucleotides read TGTGCCAGCAGATCTTTCCAGGGGGCGAGGAGGAACACTGAAGCTTTCTTT. V usage is TRBV2 and J usage is TRBJ1-1; 8 nucleotides line up with TRBD1. The CDR3 has 17 amino acids. The V gene's germline CDR1 is SNHLY and CDR2 FYNNEI. After removal of 6 bases from V and 1 base from J, the junction contained 13 bases not matched to a gene.

In its sample, this clonotype was seen many times. The chain is built from TRBV28 and TRBJ1-2; 11 positions match TRBD1. V dropped 7 bases and J dropped 2; count of bases not matched to a gene: 3. This CDR3 is 14 amino acids long. CDR1 MDHEN and CDR2 SYDVKM come from the germline V gene. CDR3 bases: TGTGCCAGCACCGGGACAGGGGGAAACTATGGCTACACCTTC. It translates to CASTGTGGNYGYTF.

This clonotype was detected only a few times. This chain links TRBV29-1 with TRBJ2-5, with TRBD2 matching over 8 bases. This CDR3 is built from 14 residues. The germline CDR1 and CDR2 sequences are SQVTM and ANQGSEA. V lost 4 bases and J lost 5; bases outside the gene matches: 9. The CDR3 loop is CSVGDGSGVETQYF. The CDR3 DNA sequence: TGCAGCGTTGGCGATGGTAGCGGGGTGGAGACCCAGTACTTC.

This clonotype has a count of ten or more. The J gene is TRBJ2-7, the V gene TRBV4-2, with TRBD2 as a possible D gene (5 bases). Germline values: CDR1 LGHNA, CDR2 YNFKEQ. CDR3 length equals 15 residues. The germline V and J ends were trimmed by 4 bases and 2 bases, with 15 bases remaining between them. CDR3 sequence (DNA): TGTGCCAGCAGCCTCAACTCCAACGGGGCCTACGAGCAGTACTTC. Translated: CASSLNSNGAYEQYF.

The J gene is TRBJ2-7, the V gene TRBV20-1, with no clear D. Between the trimmed V and J ends, which lost 1 base and 0 bases, there was a span of 7 bases. The germline gives CDR1 DFQATT, CDR2 SNEGSKA (reference sequence). There are 13 residues in the CDR3. The CDR3 loop reads CSARATHSYEQYF. The CDR3, as DNA: TGCAGTGCTAGAGCAACTCACTCCTACGAGCAGTACTTC.

The chain combines TRBV4-1 with TRBJ1-6; D gene ambiguous. The CDR3 contains 13 residues. Per the germline V gene, CDR1 is MGHRA and CDR2 is YSYEKL. V lost 1 base and J 7 bases, leaving 5 bases between the germline ends. The CDR3 DNA follows: TGCGCCAGCAGCCAAGTCCCCAATTCACCCCTCCACTTT. Protein: CASSQVPNSPLHF.

This rearrangement joins TRBV5-1 to TRBJ2-5; D may be TRBD1 (6 bases). Germline lookup yields CDR1 SGHRS and CDR2 YFSETQ. CDR3 size: 13 residues. Deletions cut 5 bases from V and 3 bases from J, with 11 bases between. The chain's CDR3 is CASRWDTEETQYF. CDR3 coding DNA: TGCGCCAGCAGGTGGGACACGGAAGAGACCCAGTACTTC.

V and J are TRBV6-1 and TRBJ1-1; weak D call: TRBD1 (5 bases). Deletions cut 2 bases from V and 1 base from J, with 11 bases between. This CDR3 is 15 amino acids long. Germline V lookup: CDR1 MNHNS, CDR2 SASEGT. The CDR3 here is CASSEQRQGNTEAFF. The CDR3 region has the DNA TGTGCCAGCAGTGAACAGCGCCAGGGGAACACTGAAGCTTTCTTT.